The 13 T cell receptor beta chains in this list originate from one sample, sequenced in a study of regulatory T cells in long-lasting Graves disease. The sample's time point: newly diagnosed GD, antithyroid drugs for less than 3 months. Extracted RNA from PBMCs served as the source of the TCR library. iRepertoire HTBI primers and Arm-PCR of CDR3 regions built TCR beta libraries. TCRdb reprocessed the multiplex PCR reads with MiXCR, giving one entry per CDR3 protein. The sample has about 500,000 distinct CDR3 sequences, 16% seen once. The data also belong to a second study, concerning T cells in Graves' hyperthyroidism and ophthalmopathy.

The sequences come from peripheral blood mononuclear cells (PBMCs), collected at new diagnosis, from a patient treated with antithyroid drugs. These receptor sequences come from a man aged 35 to 55 with Graves disease.

This clonotype was seen repeatedly, ten times or more. This chain uses TRBV4-1 with TRBJ2-7; D is unresolved. CDR1 and CDR2 from the germline V gene are MGHRA and YSYEKL. V lost 4 bases and J lost 3, with 10 bases in between. This CDR3 spans 13 amino acids. CDR3 in amino acids: CASSLSLGYEQYF. CDR3 coding DNA: TGCGCCAGCAGCCTCAGCCTGGGCTACGAGCAGTACTTC.

The table lists this clonotype with a few counts. This rearrangement joins TRBV9 to TRBJ2-1; 7 bases fit TRBD1. Per the germline V gene, CDR1 is SGDLS and CDR2 is YYNGEE. The V segment lost 1 base and the J segment 1 base; nucleotides outside the gene matches: 5. This CDR3 is built from 16 residues. DNA for the CDR3: TGTGCCAGCAGCGTAAGCCGGGGACAGTCCTACAATGAGCAGTTCTTC. This codes for CASSVSRGQSYNEQFF.

The chain links TRBV11-2 to TRBJ1-1; 8 bases map to TRBD1. This CDR3 is built from 16 residues. Per the germline V gene, CDR1 is SGHAT and CDR2 is FQNNGV. Trimming took 5 bases from V and 3 from J; bases not matched to a gene: 11. CDR3 residues: CASSRFAGTGYTEAFF. The CDR3 DNA follows: TGTGCCAGCAGCCGATTTGCCGGGACAGGATACACTGAAGCTTTCTTT.

At least ten counts were recorded for this clonotype. The chain uses TRBV28 and TRBJ2-5; weak D call: TRBD2 (7 bases). There are 16 residues in the CDR3. Between the trimmed V and J ends, which lost 2 bases and 2 bases, there was a span of 15 bases. Germline loops: CDR1 MDHEN, CDR2 SYDVKM. The CDR3 spells CASSLRGGGPQETQYF. The CDR3 DNA reads as TGTGCCAGCAGTTTACGAGGGGGGGGGCCTCAAGAGACCCAGTACTTC. Together with reference TRBV28 and TRBJ2-5, the CDR3 gives the full variable domain: DVKVTQSSRYLVKRTGEKVFLECVQDMDHENMFWYRQDPGLGLRLIYFSYDVKMKEKGDIPEGYSVSREKKERFSLILESASTNQTSMYLCASSLRGGGPQETQYFGPGTRLLVL.

The genes are TRBV5-6 and TRBJ2-4; unclear D gene. This CDR3 is built from 14 residues. CDR1 is SGHDT and CDR2 is YYEEEE in the germline V gene. With 0 bases removed from V and 3 bases from J, the gap between germline ends came to 7 bases. The CDR3 spells CASSLGAVKNIQYF. CDR3 DNA sequence: TGTGCCAGCAGCTTGGGAGCAGTCAAAAACATTCAGTACTTC.

This clonotype was detected a few times. The gene calls are TRBV28 and TRBJ2-7, with D perhaps being TRBD1 or TRBD2 (5 bases each). Trimming removed 6 bases at V and 6 bases at J, with 15 bases between. The CDR3 contains 13 residues. CDR1 is MDHEN, CDR2 SYDVKM, per germline. For the CDR3, the DNA is TGTGCCAGCAGCCAGGGACCCCAGGGCGAGCAGTACTTC. This codes for CASSQGPQGEQYF.

The chain carries TRBV6-2 or TRBV6-3 and TRBJ2-3; TRBD1 matches at 7 bases. V lost 2 bases and J lost 1; bases outside the gene matches: 0. The CDR3 runs to 14 residues. Per the germline V gene, CDR1 is MNHEY and CDR2 is SVGEGT. The CDR3, as DNA: TGTGCCAGCAGTTACAGGGGGCGCACAGATACGCAGTATTTT. Its translation: CASSYRGRTDTQYF.

The rearrangement joins TRBV9 to TRBJ2-7, with a possible D match to TRBD2 (6 bases). Per germline, CDR1 SGDLS and CDR2 YYNGEE. The CDR3 totals 19 residues. The germline V and J ends were trimmed by 4 bases and 0 bases, with 26 bases remaining between them. CDR3 amino acids: CASSPGGLGQGTLSYEQYF. The CDR3 nucleotides are TGTGCCAGCAGCCCCGGAGGGCTGGGGCAAGGCACCCTCTCCTACGAGCAGTACTTC.

The rearrangement joins TRBV30 to TRBJ2-5; D gene ambiguous. This CDR3 region has 13 residues. With 4 bases removed from V and 5 bases from J, the gap between germline ends came to 14 bases. The germline CDR1 and CDR2 sequences are GTSNPN and SVGIG (reference sequence). The CDR3 loop reads CAWNTGADETQYF. The CDR3 DNA sequence: TGTGCCTGGAACACCGGAGCCGACGAGACCCAGTACTTC.

V usage is TRBV18 and J usage is TRBJ2-1; TRBD2 agrees at 7 bases. The germline V gene encodes CDR1 KGHSH and CDR2 LQKENI. The CDR3 loop spans 16 amino acids. Trimming cost V 1 base and J 3 bases; bases outside gene matches: 6. The CDR3 sequence: CASSPQVQRGYNEQFF. The DNA of the CDR3 is TGTGCCAGCTCACCACAGGTCCAGCGGGGCTACAATGAGCAGTTCTTC.

This clonotype came up a few times. The chain joins TRBV19 to TRBJ1-2; D ambiguous. Trimming shortened V by 7 bases and J by 5 bases, and 8 bases separated the two germline ends. The CDR3 has 11 residues. Germline CDR1 and CDR2: LNHDA and SQIVND (reference sequence). The CDR3 reads CASTSFYGYTF. DNA for the CDR3: TGTGCCAGTACTTCGTTTTATGGCTACACCTTC.

The chain recombines TRBV5-1 with TRBJ1-3; D gene uncertain. V lost 4 bases, J lost 4 bases, and 12 bases lay in between. The CDR3 runs to 14 residues. Germline loops: CDR1 SGHRS, CDR2 YFSETQ. The CDR3 DNA sequence: TGCGCCAGCAGCCTACCCGACGGCGGAAACACCATATATTTT. It yields the protein CASSLPDGGNTIYF.

This clonotype was counted at least ten times. An end of the junction does not agree with germline; a read error may underlie this. V gene TRBV4-1 combines with J gene TRBJ2-3, with 9 bases lining up with TRBD1. Per germline, CDR1 MGHRA and CDR2 YSYEKL. The CDR3 runs 14 residues. CDR3 sequence (DNA): TGTGCCAGCAGTCCCGGGACAGGGACAGATACGCAGTATTTT. Translating it yields CASSPGTGTDTQYF.